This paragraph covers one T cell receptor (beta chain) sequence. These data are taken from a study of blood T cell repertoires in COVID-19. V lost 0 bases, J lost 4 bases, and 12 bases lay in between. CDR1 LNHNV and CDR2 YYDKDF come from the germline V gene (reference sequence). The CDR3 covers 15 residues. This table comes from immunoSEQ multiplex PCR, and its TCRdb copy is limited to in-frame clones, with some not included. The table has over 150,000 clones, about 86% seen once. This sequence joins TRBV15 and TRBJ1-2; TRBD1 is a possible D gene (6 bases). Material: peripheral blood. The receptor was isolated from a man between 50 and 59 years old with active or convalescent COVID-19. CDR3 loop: CATSRDRGTGYGYTF. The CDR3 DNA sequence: TGTGCCACCAGCAGAGATAGGGGGACGGGCTATGGCTACACCTTC.